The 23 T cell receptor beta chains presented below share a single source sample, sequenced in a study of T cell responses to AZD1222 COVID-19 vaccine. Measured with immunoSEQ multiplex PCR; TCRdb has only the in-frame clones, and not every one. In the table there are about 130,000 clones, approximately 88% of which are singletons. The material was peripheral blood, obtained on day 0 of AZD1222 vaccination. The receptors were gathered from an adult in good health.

CDR3 sequence reads: CASRIQGTDTGELFF. The CDR3 DNA is TGTGCCAGCAGAATACAGGGGACTGACACCGGGGAGCTGTTTTTT. The J gene is TRBJ2-2, the V gene TRBV28, with D possibly TRBD1 on 7 matching bases. From germline, CDR1 is MDHEN and CDR2 SYDVKM. The CDR3 has 15 residues. The V gene lost 6 bases and the J gene lost 3 bases, with 14 bases spanning the gap.

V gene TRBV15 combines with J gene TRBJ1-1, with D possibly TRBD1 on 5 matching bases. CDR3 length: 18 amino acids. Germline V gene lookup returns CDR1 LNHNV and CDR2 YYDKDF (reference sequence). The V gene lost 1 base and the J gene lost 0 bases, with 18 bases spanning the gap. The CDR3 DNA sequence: TGTGCCACCAGCAGAGTTGGCAGGGCACCGTTCATGAACACTGAAGCTTTCTTT. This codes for CATSRVGRAPFMNTEAFF.

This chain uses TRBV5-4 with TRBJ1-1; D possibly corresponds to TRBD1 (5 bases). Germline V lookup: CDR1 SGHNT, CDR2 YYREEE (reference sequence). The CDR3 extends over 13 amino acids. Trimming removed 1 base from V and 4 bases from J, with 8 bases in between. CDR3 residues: CASSLMGTTEAFF. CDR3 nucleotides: TGTGCCAGCAGCTTGATGGGGACCACTGAAGCTTTCTTT.

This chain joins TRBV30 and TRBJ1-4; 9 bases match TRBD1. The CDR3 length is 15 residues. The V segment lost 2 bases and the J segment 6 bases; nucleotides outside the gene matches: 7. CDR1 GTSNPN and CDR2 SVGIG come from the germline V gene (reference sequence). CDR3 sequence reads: CAWSLSTGGYEKLFF. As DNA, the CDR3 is TGTGCCTGGAGTCTTTCGACAGGGGGGTATGAAAAACTGTTTTTT.

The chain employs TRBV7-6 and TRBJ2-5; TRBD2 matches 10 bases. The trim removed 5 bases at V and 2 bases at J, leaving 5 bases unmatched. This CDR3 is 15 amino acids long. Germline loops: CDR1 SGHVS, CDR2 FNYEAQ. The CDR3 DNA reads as TGTGCCAGCAGCCCAATAGCGGGGGGACAAGAGACCCAGTACTTC. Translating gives CASSPIAGGQETQYF.

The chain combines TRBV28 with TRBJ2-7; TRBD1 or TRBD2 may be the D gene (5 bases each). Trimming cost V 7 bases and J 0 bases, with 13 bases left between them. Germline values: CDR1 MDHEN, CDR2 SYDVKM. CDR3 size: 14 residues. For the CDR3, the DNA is TGTGCCAGCACCGCCGGGACCGCCTCCTACGAGCAGTACTTC. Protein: CASTAGTASYEQYF.

The chain's CDR3 is CSARGNTEAFF. The CDR3 DNA sequence: TGCAGCGCTCGAGGTAACACTGAAGCTTTCTTT. V usage is TRBV29-1 and J usage is TRBJ1-1; D remains ambiguous. The V end was cut by 7 bases, the J end by 2 bases, with 8 bases between. This CDR3 has 11 amino acids. CDR1 SQVTM and CDR2 ANQGSEA come from the germline V gene.

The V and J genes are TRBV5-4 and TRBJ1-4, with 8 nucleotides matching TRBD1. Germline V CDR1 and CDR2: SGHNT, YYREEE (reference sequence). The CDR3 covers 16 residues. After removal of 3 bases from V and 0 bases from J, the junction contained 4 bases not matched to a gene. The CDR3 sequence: CASSSRDRTTNEKLFF. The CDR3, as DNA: TGTGCCAGCAGCTCTCGGGACAGGACAACTAATGAAAAACTGTTTTTT.

CDR3 residues: CASSQGTGYNSPLHF. The DNA for the CDR3 is TGTGCCAGCAGCCAAGGGACAGGGTATAATTCACCCCTCCACTTT. The chain is built from TRBV14 and TRBJ1-6; TRBD1 matches at 8 bases. Germline V gene lookup returns CDR1 SGHDN and CDR2 FVKESK. V was pared by 1 base and J by 4 bases, with 0 bases of the junction left unmatched. This CDR3 has 15 residues.

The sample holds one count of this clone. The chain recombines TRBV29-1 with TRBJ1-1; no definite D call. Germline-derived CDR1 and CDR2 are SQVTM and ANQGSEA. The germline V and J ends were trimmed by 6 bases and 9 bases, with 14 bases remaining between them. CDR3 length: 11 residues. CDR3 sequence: CSVPSNNKAFF. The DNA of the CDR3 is TGCAGCGTACCCAGCAACAACAAAGCTTTCTTT.

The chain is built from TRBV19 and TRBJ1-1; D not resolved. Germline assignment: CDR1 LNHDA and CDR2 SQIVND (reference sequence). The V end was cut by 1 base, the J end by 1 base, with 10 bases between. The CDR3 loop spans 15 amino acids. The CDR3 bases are TGTGCCAGTAGTATAGTTGGCGTCCAGAACACTGAAGCTTTCTTT. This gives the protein CASSIVGVQNTEAFF.

CDR3 amino acids: CASRREVKNTGELFF. CDR3 in DNA: TGCGCCAGTCGACGAGAGGTGAAAAACACCGGGGAGCTGTTTTTT. The chain is built from TRBV5-1 and TRBJ2-2; D uncertain. There are 15 residues in the CDR3. V lost 8 bases, J lost 2 bases, and 16 bases lay in between. The V gene's germline CDR1 is SGHRS and CDR2 YFSETQ.

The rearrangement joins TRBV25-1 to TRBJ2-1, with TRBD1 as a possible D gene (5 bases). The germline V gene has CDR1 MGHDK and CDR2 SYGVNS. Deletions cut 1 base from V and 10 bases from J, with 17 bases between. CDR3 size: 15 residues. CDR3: CASSESTGTSIEQFF. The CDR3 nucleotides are TGTGCCAGCAGTGAATCCACAGGTACCTCAATCGAGCAGTTCTTC.

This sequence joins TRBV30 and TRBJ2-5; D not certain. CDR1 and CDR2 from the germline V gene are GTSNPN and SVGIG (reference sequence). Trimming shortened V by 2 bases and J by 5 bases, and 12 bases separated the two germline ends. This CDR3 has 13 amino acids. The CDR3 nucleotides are TGTGCCTGGAGTAATTCTAGGGTGGAGACCCAGTACTTC. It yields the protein CAWSNSRVETQYF.

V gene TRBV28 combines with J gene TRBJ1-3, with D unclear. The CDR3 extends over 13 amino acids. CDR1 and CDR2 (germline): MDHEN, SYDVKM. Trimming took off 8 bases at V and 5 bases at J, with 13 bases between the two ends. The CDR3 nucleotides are TGTGCCAGCCGAACTTCGACAAGAAACACCATATATTTT. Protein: CASRTSTRNTIYF.

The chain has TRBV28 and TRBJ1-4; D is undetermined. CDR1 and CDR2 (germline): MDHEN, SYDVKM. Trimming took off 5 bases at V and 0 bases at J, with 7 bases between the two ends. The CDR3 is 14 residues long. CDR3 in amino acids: CASSLLATNEKLFF. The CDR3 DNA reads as TGTGCCAGCAGTCTCCTCGCAACTAATGAAAAACTGTTTTTT.

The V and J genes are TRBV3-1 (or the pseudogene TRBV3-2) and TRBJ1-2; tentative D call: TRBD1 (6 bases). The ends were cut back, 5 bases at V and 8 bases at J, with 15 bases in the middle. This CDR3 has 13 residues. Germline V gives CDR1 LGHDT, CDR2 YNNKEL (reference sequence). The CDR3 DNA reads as TGTGCCAGCAGCTTCAGAGGGGGAGACGGCTACACCTTC. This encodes CASSFRGGDGYTF.

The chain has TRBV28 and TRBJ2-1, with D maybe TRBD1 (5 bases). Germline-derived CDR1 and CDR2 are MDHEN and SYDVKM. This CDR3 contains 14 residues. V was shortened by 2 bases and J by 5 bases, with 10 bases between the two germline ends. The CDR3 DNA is TGTGCCAGCAGTTTAGGGGCCAGGCACAATGAGCAGTTCTTC. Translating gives CASSLGARHNEQFF.

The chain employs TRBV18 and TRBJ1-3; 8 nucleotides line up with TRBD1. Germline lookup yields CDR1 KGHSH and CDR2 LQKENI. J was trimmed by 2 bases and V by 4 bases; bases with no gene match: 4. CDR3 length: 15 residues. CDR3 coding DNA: TGTGCCAGCTCACGGGACAGGCTAGCTGGAAACACCATATATTTT. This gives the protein CASSRDRLAGNTIYF.

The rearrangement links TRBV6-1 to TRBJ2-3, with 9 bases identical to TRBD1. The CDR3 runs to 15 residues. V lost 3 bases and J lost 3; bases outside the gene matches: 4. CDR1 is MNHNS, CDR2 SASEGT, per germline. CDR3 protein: CASSEDRGGTDTQYF. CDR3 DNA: TGTGCCAGCAGTGAGGACAGGGGCGGTACAGATACGCAGTATTTT.

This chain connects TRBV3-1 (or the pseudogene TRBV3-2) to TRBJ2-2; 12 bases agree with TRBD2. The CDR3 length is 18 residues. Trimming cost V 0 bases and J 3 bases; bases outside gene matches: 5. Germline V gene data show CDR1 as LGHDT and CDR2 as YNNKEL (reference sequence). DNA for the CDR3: TGTGCCAGCAGCCAAGAAACTAGCGGGGGGAGGTACACCGGGGAGCTGTTTTTT. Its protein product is CASSQETSGGRYTGELFF.

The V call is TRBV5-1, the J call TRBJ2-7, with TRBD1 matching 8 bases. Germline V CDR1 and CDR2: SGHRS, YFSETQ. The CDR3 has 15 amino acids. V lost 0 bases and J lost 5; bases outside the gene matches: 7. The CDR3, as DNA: TGCGCCAGCAGCTTGGTGACAGGGGCGTCAAACGAGCAGTACTTC. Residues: CASSLVTGASNEQYF.

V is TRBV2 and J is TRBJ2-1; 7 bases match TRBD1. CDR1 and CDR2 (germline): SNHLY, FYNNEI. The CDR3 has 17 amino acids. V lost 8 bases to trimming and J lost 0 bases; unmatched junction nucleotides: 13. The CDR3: CASGWDSRGGSYNEQFF. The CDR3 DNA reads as TGTGCCAGCGGATGGGACAGTCGAGGGGGCTCCTACAATGAGCAGTTCTTC.